Below are 6 T cell receptor beta chains sequenced from a single sample in a study of CD8+ T cells in alopecia areata. Treatment specified: oral pan-JAK inhibitor, 5-10 mg twice daily. Following RNA extraction, reverse transcription yielded cDNA that acted as the sequencing template. Method: immunoSEQ multiplex PCR; TCRdb's copy keeps in-frame clones and lacks some. This sample has fewer than 150,000 clones; 65% to 90% occur once, and the top ten carry roughly 25%. This specimen consisted of CD8+ T cells sorted from blood, obtained at week 4, from a patient treated with tofacitinib. These receptors came from a human donor with alopecia areata.

This chain joins TRBV29-1 and TRBJ2-2; the D gene is possibly TRBD2 (5 bases). The germline V and J ends were trimmed by 5 bases and 4 bases, with 8 bases remaining between them. Germline V CDR1 and CDR2: SQVTM, ANQGSEA. The CDR3 sequence is 12 residues long. The CDR3, as DNA: TGCAGCGTTATAGCGTCCACCGGGGAGCTGTTTTTT. It codes for CSVIASTGELFF.

The V call is TRBV6-1, the J call TRBJ2-3; the D gene is possibly TRBD1 (5 bases). This CDR3 is 17 amino acids long. Germline CDR1 is MNHNS and CDR2 is SASEGT. V was clipped by 1 base and J by 9 bases, with 23 bases between them. CDR3 loop: CASSEDEGAWGSGTQYF. CDR3 DNA: TGTGCCAGCAGTGAAGATGAAGGAGCTTGGGGATCAGGGACGCAGTATTTT.

The genes are TRBV20-1 and TRBJ2-7; D may match TRBD1 or TRBD2 (5 bases each). This CDR3 is 11 amino acids long. Germline V gene lookup returns CDR1 DFQATT and CDR2 SNEGSKA (reference sequence). Trimming shortened V by 6 bases and J by 11 bases, and 17 bases separated the two germline ends. The CDR3 bases are TGCAGTGCCCATTGGGGGAGCTTGGAGTACTTC. Its protein product is CSAHWGSLEYF.

This clone was seen more than once but under ten times. The V gene is TRBV6-5, the J gene TRBJ2-7; D unclear. CDR1 MNHEY and CDR2 SVGAGI come from the germline V gene. V lost 2 bases and J lost 4, with 12 bases in between. The CDR3 runs to 14 residues. CDR3 protein: CASSYGLVEYEQYF. The CDR3 DNA sequence: TGTGCCAGCAGTTACGGGCTAGTCGAATACGAGCAGTACTTC.

CDR3 loop: CASATTGYTEAFF. CDR3 sequence (DNA): TGTGCCAGCGCAACGACAGGGTACACTGAAGCTTTCTTT. V is TRBV27 and J is TRBJ1-1, with 7 bases that match TRBD1. CDR1 is MNHEY, CDR2 SMNVEV, per germline (reference sequence). The CDR3 spans 13 residues. The J segment lost 3 bases and the V segment lost 8 bases, leaving 6 bases of the junction unmatched.

The chain uses TRBV4-1 and TRBJ2-6; D remains unclear. CDR1 and CDR2 from the germline V gene are MGHRA and YSYEKL. The CDR3 loop spans 14 amino acids. Trimming took 8 bases from V and 3 from J, leaving 11 bases between them. CDR3 DNA: TGCGCCAGCGGAACAGTAGGTGGGGCCAACGTCCTGACTTTC. Translation: CASGTVGGANVLTF.